A single sample is the source of the 10 T cell receptor beta chains below, sequenced in a study of blood T cell repertoires in COVID-19. TCRdb keeps only in-frame clones here, not all; method: immunoSEQ multiplex PCR. The profile covers about 130,000 clones, with 84% appearing a single time and over 35% taken by the ten largest. Sequencing was carried out using peripheral blood. Receptor source: a human donor in a cohort sampled during active COVID-19.

The V call is TRBV7-2, the J call TRBJ1-3; possibly TRBD1 for D (6 bases). The germline V gene encodes CDR1 SGHTA and CDR2 FQGNSA. Trimming removed 5 bases at V and 0 bases at J, with 11 bases between. The CDR3 totals 15 residues. CDR3 coding DNA: TGTGCCAGCAGCCCGGACAGCCACTCTGGAAACACCATATATTTT. Translation gives CASSPDSHSGNTIYF.

The chain is built from TRBV7-2 and TRBJ1-1; D uncertain. V lost 1 base, J lost 0 bases, and 3 bases lay in between. Per the germline V gene, CDR1 is SGHTA and CDR2 is FQGNSA. The CDR3 is 13 residues long. Here the CDR3 DNA reads TGTGCCAGCAGCTTAGGTATGAACACTGAAGCTTTCTTT. It yields the protein CASSLGMNTEAFF. The variable domain in full, completed from reference TRBV7-2 and TRBJ1-1, reads GAGVSQSPSNKVTEKGKDVELRCDPISGHTALYWYRQSLGQGLEFLIYFQGNSAPDKSGLPSDRFSAERTGGSVSTLTIQRTQQEDSAVYLCASSLGMNTEAFFGQGTRLTVV.

This clone has just a few counts. V gene TRBV5-1 combines with J gene TRBJ2-2; tentative D call: TRBD2 (6 bases). The V gene's germline CDR1 is SGHRS and CDR2 YFSETQ. The CDR3 length is 16 residues. V was pared by 4 bases and J by 2 bases, with 15 bases between. The CDR3 sequence is CASSRLSGANTGELFF. CDR3 bases: TGCGCCAGCAGCCGACTTAGCGGAGCTAACACCGGGGAGCTGTTTTTT.

J is TRBJ2-1 and V is TRBV27; 7 nucleotides agree with TRBD1. V lost 6 bases and J lost 5; bases outside the gene matches: 10. Germline CDR1 reads MNHEY; CDR2 reads SMNVEV (reference sequence). The CDR3 covers 15 residues. The CDR3 coding sequence is TGTGCCAGCAGCAACCACAGGGGAAGGAACAATGAGCAGTTCTTC. Its protein is CASSNHRGRNNEQFF.

This clone has a handful of counts. This chain joins TRBV3-1 (or the pseudogene TRBV3-2) and TRBJ1-6; D remains ambiguous. Between the trimmed V and J ends, which lost 1 base and 6 bases, there was a span of 13 bases. The germline V gene has CDR1 LGHDT and CDR2 YNNKEL (reference sequence). This CDR3 spans 16 amino acids. The DNA for the CDR3 is TGTGCCAGCAGCCAAGCGACGGGGTCTGGTAATTCACCCCTCCACTTT. Its translation is CASSQATGSGNSPLHF.

This chain joins TRBV3-1 (or the pseudogene TRBV3-2) and TRBJ1-6, with 7 bases aligning to TRBD1. This CDR3 is built from 14 residues. The J segment lost 7 bases and the V segment lost 4 bases, leaving 4 bases of the junction unmatched. CDR1 LGHDT and CDR2 YNNKEL come from the germline V gene (reference sequence). For the CDR3, the DNA is TGTGCCAGCAGCCCGGGACAGCCGAATTCACCCCTCCACTTT. This sequence encodes CASSPGQPNSPLHF.

The CDR3 sequence is CAAGGPYNEQFF. CDR3 DNA: TGTGCCGCGGGAGGGCCGTACAATGAGCAGTTCTTC. This sequence joins TRBV6-5 and TRBJ2-1; 9 bases match TRBD2. Trimming took 11 bases from V and 4 from J; bases not matched to a gene: 3. The CDR3 has 12 amino acids. Germline assignment: CDR1 MNHEY and CDR2 SVGAGI.

The V and J genes are TRBV3-1 (or the pseudogene TRBV3-2) and TRBJ2-3, with TRBD2 as a possible D gene (5 bases). The CDR3 sequence is 15 residues long. V was pared by 1 base and J by 1 base, with 9 bases between. Germline V gene lookup returns CDR1 LGHDT and CDR2 YNNKEL (reference sequence). The CDR3 region has the DNA TGTGCCAGCAGCCAAGTAAGCGGACGCACAGATACGCAGTATTTT. Its protein is CASSQVSGRTDTQYF.

There are a few counts of this clone. J is TRBJ2-7 and V is TRBV29-1; D gene uncertain. Germline CDR1 and CDR2: SQVTM and ANQGSEA. The V and J ends lost 0 bases and 0 bases respectively, with 6 bases between them. CDR3 length: 13 amino acids. The CDR3 sequence: CSVEDQVSYEQYF. CDR3 sequence (DNA): TGCAGCGTTGAAGATCAGGTCTCCTACGAGCAGTACTTC.

The chain has TRBV9 and TRBJ1-3; 7 positions agree with TRBD1. The CDR3 has 15 residues. Trimming at V came to 8 bases and at J to 3 bases, leaving 11 bases not matched to a gene. Germline loops: CDR1 SGDLS, CDR2 YYNGEE. The CDR3 region has the DNA TGTGCCAGTAGTAGACAGGGATTCGTTGGAAACACCATATATTTT. It translates to CASSRQGFVGNTIYF.